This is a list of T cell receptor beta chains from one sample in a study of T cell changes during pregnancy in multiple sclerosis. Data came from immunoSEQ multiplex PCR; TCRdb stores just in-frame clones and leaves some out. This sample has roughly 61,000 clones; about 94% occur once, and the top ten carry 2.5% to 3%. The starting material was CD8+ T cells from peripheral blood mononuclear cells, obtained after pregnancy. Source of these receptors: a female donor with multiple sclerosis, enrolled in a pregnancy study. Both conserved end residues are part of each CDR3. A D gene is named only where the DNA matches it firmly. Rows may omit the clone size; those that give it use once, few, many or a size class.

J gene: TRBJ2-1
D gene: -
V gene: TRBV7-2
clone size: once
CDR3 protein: CASSLAPSSYNEQFF
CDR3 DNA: TGTGCCAGCAGCTTAGCTCCTAGCTCCTACAATGAGCAGTTCTTC

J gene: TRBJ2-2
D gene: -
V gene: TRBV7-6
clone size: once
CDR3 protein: CASSPPESRSTGELFF
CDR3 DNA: TGTGCCAGCAGCCCCCCCGAGAGTCGTTCCACCGGGGAGCTGTTTTTT

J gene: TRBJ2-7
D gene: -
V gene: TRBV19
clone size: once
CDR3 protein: CASSVKDSYLYEQYF
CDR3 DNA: TGTGCCAGTAGTGTAAAGGACAGTTACCTCTACGAGCAGTACTTC

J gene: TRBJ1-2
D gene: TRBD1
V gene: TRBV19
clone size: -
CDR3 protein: CASSLGQGNGYTF
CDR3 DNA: TGTGCCAGTAGTCTGGGACAGGGAAATGGCTACACCTTC

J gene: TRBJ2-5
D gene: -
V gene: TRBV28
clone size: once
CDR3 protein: CASSLLLPQGRVGQETQYF
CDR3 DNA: TGTGCCAGCAGTTTATTACTACCTCAGGGCAGGGTAGGCCAAGAGACCCAGTACTTC

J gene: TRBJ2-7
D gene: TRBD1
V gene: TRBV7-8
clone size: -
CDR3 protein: CASSPRDRGWYEQYF
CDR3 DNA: TGTGCCAGCAGCCCCCGGGACAGGGGTTGGTACGAGCAGTACTTC

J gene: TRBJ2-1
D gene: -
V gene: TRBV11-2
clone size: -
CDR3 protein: CASSLGPHSPEQFF
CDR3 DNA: TGTGCCAGCAGCTTAGGCCCGCACTCCCCTGAGCAGTTCTTC

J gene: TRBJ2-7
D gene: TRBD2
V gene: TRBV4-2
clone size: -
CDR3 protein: CASSQVGTNPQKYEQYF
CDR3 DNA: TGTGCCAGCAGCCAGGTAGGGACTAACCCTCAAAAGTACGAGCAGTACTTC

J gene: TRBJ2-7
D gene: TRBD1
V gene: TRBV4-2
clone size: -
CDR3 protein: CASSARQGAWEQYF
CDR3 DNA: TGTGCCAGCAGCGCGAGACAGGGGGCTTGGGAGCAGTACTTC

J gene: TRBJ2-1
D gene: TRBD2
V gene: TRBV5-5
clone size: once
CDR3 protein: CASFPRLAGDEQFF
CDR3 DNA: TGTGCCAGCTTTCCGAGACTAGCGGGAGATGAGCAGTTCTTC

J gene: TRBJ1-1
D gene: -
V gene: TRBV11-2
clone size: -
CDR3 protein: CASSMRQGPGTEAFF
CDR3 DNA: TGTGCCAGCAGTATGAGGCAGGGGCCGGGGACTGAAGCTTTCTTT

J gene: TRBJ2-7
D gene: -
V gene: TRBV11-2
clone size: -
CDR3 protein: CASSLGSLEQYF
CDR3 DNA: TGTGCCAGCAGCTTAGGTTCCCTCGAGCAGTACTTC

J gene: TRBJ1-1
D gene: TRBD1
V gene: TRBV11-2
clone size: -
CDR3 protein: CASSLRQGVRNTEAFF
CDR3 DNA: TGTGCCAGCAGCTTACGACAGGGAGTTAGGAACACTGAAGCTTTCTTT

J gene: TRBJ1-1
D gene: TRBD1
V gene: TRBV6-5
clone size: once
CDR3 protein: CASSLQGVITEAFF
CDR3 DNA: TGTGCCAGCAGTTTACAGGGGGTGATCACTGAAGCTTTCTTT

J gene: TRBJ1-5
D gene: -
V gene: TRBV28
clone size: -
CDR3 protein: CASSSPWPQHF
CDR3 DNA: TGTGCCAGCAGTTCCCCGTGGCCCCAGCATTTT